This T cell receptor (beta chain) was captured by sequencing in a study of OX40 agonist ivuxolimab in advanced cancers. Overall study context: The patients' treatment was ivuxolimab, an agonistic anti-OX40 (CD134) antibody. Males comprised around 78% of the group, whose mean age was roughly 64 years (range roughly 23 to 80).

Germline CDR1 reads MNHNY; CDR2 reads SVGAGI (reference sequence). V gave up 6 bases and J gave up 4 bases, with 13 bases separating them. The CDR3 totals 14 residues. About this clone itself: No antigen is known for it.

At baseline, cycle 4 day 1, and cycle 7 day 1, blood was sampled. Method: immunoSEQ multiplex PCR; TCRdb's copy keeps in-frame clones and lacks some. The sample has tens of thousands of clones; approximately 90% are singletons. Study-level results: The average count of expanded clones was higher among CD8+ T cells than among CD4+.

The sequencing here drew on CD4+ or CD8+ T cells sorted from blood, taken in a trial of the OX40 agonist ivuxolimab. This TCR was sampled from an adult with an advanced solid tumor such as melanoma, head and neck, liver or kidney cancer. The rearrangement joins TRBV6-6 to TRBJ1-3; D is perhaps TRBD1 (5 bases). CDR3 protein: CASSLGAAGNTIYF. CDR3 DNA: TGTGCCAGCAGCCTCGGGGCGGCCGGAAACACCATATATTTT.